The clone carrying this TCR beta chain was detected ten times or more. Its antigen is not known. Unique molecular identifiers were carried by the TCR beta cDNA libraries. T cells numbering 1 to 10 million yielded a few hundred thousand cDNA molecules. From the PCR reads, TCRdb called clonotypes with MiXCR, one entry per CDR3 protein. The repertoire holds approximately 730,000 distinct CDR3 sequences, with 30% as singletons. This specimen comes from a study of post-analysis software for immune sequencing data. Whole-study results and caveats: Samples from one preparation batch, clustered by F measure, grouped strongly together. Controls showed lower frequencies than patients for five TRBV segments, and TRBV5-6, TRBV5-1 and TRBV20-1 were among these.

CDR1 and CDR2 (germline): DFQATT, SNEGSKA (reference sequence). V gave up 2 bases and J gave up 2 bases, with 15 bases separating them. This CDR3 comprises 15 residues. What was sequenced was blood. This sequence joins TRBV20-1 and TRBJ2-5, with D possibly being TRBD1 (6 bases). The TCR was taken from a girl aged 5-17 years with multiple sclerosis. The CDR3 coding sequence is TGCAGTGCTAGATGGGAACAGGGAAAGCAAGAGACCCAGTACTTC. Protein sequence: CSARWEQGKQETQYF.